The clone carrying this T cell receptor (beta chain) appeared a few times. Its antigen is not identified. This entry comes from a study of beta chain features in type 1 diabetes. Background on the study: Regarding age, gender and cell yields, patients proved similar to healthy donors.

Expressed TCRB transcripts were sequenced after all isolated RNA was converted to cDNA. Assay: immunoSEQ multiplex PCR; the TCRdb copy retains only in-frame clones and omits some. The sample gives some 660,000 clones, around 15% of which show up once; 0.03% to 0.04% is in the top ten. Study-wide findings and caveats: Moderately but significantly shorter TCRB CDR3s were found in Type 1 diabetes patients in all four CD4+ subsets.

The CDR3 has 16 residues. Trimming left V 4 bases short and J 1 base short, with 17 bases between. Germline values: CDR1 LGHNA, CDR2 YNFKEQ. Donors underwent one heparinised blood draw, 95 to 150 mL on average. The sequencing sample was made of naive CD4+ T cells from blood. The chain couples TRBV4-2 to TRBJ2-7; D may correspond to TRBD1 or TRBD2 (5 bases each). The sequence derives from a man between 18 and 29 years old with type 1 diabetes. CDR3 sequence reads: CASSLGDESNSYEQYF. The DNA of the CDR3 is TGTGCCAGCAGCCTGGGGGACGAGAGCAATTCCTACGAGCAGTACTTC.